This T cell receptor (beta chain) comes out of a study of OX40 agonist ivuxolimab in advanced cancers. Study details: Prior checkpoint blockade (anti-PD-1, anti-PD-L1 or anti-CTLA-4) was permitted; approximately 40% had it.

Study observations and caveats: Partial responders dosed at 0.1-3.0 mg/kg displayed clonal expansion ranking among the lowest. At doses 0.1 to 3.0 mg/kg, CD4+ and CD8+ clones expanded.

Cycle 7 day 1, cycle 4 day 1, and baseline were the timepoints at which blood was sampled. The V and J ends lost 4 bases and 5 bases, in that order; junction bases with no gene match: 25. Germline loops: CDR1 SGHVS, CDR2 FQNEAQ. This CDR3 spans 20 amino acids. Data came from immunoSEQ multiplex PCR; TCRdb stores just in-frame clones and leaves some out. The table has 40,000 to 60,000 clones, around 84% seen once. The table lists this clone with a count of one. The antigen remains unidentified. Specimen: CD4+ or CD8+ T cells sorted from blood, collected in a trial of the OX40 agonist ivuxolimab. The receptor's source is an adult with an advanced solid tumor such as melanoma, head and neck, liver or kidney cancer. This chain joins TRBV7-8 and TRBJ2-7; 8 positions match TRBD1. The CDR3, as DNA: TGTGCCAGCAGCTCCTTCCAGGACAGGGATTCTATTAGTCCGACAGACGAGCAGTACTTC. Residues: CASSSFQDRDSISPTDEQYF.